The 8 T cell receptor beta chains below come from one sample, sequenced in a study of T cell repertoires and Cas9 in healthy adults. Assay used: immunoSEQ multiplex PCR; TCRdb lists only in-frame clones, some missing. Of some 15,000 clones in the sample, roughly 89% were seen once. Sequencing was done on a sample of Tregs (CD4+, CD25+, CD127-, CD137-, CD154-) from PBMCs; culture status not recorded. These receptors all stem from a human donor in good health.

The V call is TRBV25-1, the J call TRBJ2-3, with 9 bases lining up with TRBD2. Looked up from germline, CDR1 is MGHDK and CDR2 is SYGVNS. This CDR3 contains 17 residues. Trimming cost V 1 base and J 6 bases; bases outside gene matches: 11. The CDR3 sequence: CASSEWVLAGRGDTQYF. CDR3 bases: TGTGCCAGCAGTGAATGGGTGCTAGCGGGGCGTGGGGATACGCAGTATTTT.

The chain couples TRBV11-3 to TRBJ2-1; 12 bases fit TRBD2. The CDR3 is 16 amino acids. Germline V lookup: CDR1 SGHNT, CDR2 YENEEA. V dropped 4 bases and J dropped 8; count of bases not matched to a gene: 9. The CDR3 nucleotides are TGTGCCAGCAGCTACACTAGCGGGGGGAGAGTGTATGAGCAGTTCTTC. Protein sequence: CASSYTSGGRVYEQFF. Full variable domain (missing parts from reference TRBV11-3 and TRBJ2-1): EAGVVQSPRYKIIEKKQPVAFWCNPISGHNTLYWYLQNLGQGPELLIRYENEEAVDDSQLPKDRFSAERLKGVDSTLKIQPAELGDSAVYLCASSYTSGGRVYEQFFGPGTRLTVL.

The J gene is TRBJ2-5, the V gene TRBV27; possible D gene TRBD2, 5 bases. Germline CDR1 MNHEY, CDR2 SMNVEV (reference sequence). CDR3 length equals 14 residues. With 5 bases removed from V and 0 bases from J, the gap between germline ends came to 10 bases. As DNA, the CDR3 is TGTGCCAGCAGTCGGACTGGCTACCAAGAGACCCAGTACTTC. Protein product: CASSRTGYQETQYF.

This clone was recorded only once. J is TRBJ2-7 and V is TRBV7-9; D is unclear. Germline assignment: CDR1 SEHNR and CDR2 FQNEAQ (reference sequence). V lost 1 base and J lost 2, with 18 bases in between. CDR3 length: 17 residues. DNA of the CDR3: TGTGCCAGCAGCTTAGATTCAAGGGTCCCGGGCCCCTACGAGCAGTACTTC. Protein sequence: CASSLDSRVPGPYEQYF.

Concerning this clone: This may arise from a read error, as a much more abundant clone is one base away. J is TRBJ1-5 and V is TRBV5-1; TRBD1 is a possible D gene (6 bases). The germline V gene encodes CDR1 SGHRS and CDR2 YFSETQ. CDR3 length equals 14 residues. Trimming left V 1 base short and J 7 bases short, with 12 bases between. CDR3 coding DNA: TGCGCCAGCAGCTTGCTAGGGGGGAGGCAGCCCCAGCATTTT. This translates into CASSLLGGRQPQHF.

CDR3 nucleotides: TGTGCCAGCAGCCCCAGGACAGGGAGCACAGATACGCAGTATTTT. Translation: CASSPRTGSTDTQYF. V gene TRBV7-2 combines with J gene TRBJ2-3; TRBD1 matches 8 bases. Trimming removed 5 bases from V and 0 bases from J; junction bases left unmatched: 4. The CDR3 contains 15 residues. Germline loops: CDR1 SGHTA, CDR2 FQGNSA.

The chain links TRBV27 to TRBJ1-6; the D is unclear. The germline gives CDR1 MNHEY, CDR2 SMNVEV (reference sequence). V lost 5 bases and J 7 bases, leaving 6 bases between the germline ends. The CDR3 covers 12 residues. The CDR3 sequence is CASSLLNSPLHF. In nucleotides, the CDR3 is TGTGCCAGCAGTCTTCTCAATTCACCCCTCCACTTT.

The rearrangement links TRBV25-1 to TRBJ1-6, with D unresolved. CDR3 length equals 15 residues. CDR1 is MGHDK, CDR2 SYGVNS, per germline. V shed 2 bases and J shed 6 bases, with 11 bases lying between them. This CDR3 is CASSEGGLLNSPLHF. DNA for the CDR3: TGTGCCAGCAGTGAAGGAGGGCTGCTTAATTCACCCCTCCACTTT.